These 2 T cell receptor beta chains share one sample of origin, sequenced in a study of sequential checkpoint blockade in melanoma. The repertoire was sequenced with immunoSEQ multiplex PCR; TCRdb's copy has only in-frame clones and lacks some. The sample contains just over 15,000 clones, approximately 80% of which appear only once. Treatment noted: randomized to nivolumab then ipilimumab (arm A) or the reverse (arm B). The source was CD8+ T cells sorted from blood (inferred from file names), collected from a patient given nivolumab and ipilimumab in sequence. The receptors originated from a human donor with melanoma.

This chain uses TRBV11-2 with TRBJ2-3, with 8 bases fitting TRBD2. The CDR3 length is 13 residues. The V segment lost 5 bases and the J segment 3 bases; nucleotides outside the gene matches: 1. CDR1 and CDR2 (germline): SGHAT, FQNNGV. DNA of the CDR3: TGTGCCAGCAGCCCGGGGGGGACAGATACGCAGTATTTT. It encodes CASSPGGTDTQYF. Using reference TRBV11-2 and TRBJ2-3 for the parts outside the CDR3, the full variable domain is EAGVAQSPRYKIIEKRQSVAFWCNPISGHATLYWYQQILGQGPKLLIQFQNNGVVDDSQLPKDRFSAERLKGVDSTLKIQPAKLEDSAVYLCASSPGGTDTQYFGPGTRLTVL.

The genes are TRBV7-9 and TRBJ2-5; D call uncertain. Deletions cut 4 bases from V and 0 bases from J, with 9 bases between. Germline CDR1 reads SEHNR; CDR2 reads FQNEAQ (reference sequence). This CDR3 spans 14 amino acids. CDR3 sequence reads: CASSSNAYQETQYF. The CDR3 bases are TGTGCCAGCAGCTCTAACGCGTACCAAGAGACCCAGTACTTC.